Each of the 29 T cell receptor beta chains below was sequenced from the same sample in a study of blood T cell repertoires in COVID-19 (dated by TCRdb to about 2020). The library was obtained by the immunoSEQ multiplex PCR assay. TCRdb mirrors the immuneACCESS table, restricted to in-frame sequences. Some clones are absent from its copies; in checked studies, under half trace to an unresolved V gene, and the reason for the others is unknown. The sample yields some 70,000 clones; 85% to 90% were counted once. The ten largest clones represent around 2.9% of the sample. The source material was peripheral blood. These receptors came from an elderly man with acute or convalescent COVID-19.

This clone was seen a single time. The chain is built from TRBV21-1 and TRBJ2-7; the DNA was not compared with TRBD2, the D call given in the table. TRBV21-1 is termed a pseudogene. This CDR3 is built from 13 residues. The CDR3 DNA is TGTGCCAGCTCCCGGGAGGGCCCCCTCGAGCAGTACTTC. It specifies CASSREGPLEQYF.

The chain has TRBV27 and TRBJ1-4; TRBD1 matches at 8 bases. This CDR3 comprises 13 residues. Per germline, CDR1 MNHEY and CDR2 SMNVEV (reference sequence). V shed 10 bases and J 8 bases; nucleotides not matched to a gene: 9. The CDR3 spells CATRGQGGEKLFF. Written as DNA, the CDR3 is TGTGCCACCAGAGGACAGGGTGGGGAAAAACTGTTTTTT.

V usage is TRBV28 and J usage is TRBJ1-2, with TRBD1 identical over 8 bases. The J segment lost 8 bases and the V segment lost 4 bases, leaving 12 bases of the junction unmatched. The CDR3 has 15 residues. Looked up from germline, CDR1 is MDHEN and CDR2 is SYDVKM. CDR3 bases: TGTGCCAGCAGTTCCTTCGGGGGACAGGTGGAGGGCTACACCTTC. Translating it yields CASSSFGGQVEGYTF.

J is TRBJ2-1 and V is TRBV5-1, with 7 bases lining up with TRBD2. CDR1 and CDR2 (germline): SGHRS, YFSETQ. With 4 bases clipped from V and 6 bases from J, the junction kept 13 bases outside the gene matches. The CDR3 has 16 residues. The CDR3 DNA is TGCGCCAGCAGCCCCAGACTAGCCGCCACCTCCAATGAGCAGTTCTTC. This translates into CASSPRLAATSNEQFF. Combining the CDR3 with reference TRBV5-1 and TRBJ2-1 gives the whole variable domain KAGVTQTPRYLIKTRGQQVTLSCSPISGHRSVSWYQQTPGQGLQFLFEYFSETQRNKGNFPGRFSGRQFSNSRSEMNVSTLELGDSALYLCASSPRLAATSNEQFFGPGTRLTVL.

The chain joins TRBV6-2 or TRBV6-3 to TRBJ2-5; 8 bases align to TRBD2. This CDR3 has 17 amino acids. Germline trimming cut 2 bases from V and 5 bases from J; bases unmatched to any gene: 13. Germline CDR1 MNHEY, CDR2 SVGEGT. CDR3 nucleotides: TGTGCCAGCAGTTACGGGGAGGGGAGCGGGAGCAGGGAGACCCAGTACTTC. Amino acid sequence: CASSYGEGSGSRETQYF.

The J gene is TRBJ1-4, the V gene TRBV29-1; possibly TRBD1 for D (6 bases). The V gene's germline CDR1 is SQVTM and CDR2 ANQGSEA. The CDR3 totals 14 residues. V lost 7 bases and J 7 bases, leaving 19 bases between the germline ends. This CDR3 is CSALERGLGEKLFF. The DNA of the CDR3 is TGCAGCGCCCTAGAGCGGGGGCTAGGTGAAAAACTGTTTTTT.

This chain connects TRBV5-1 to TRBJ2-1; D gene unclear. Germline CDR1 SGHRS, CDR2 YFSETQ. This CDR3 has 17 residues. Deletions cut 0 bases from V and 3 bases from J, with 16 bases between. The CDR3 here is CASSLAVSAVNYNEQFF. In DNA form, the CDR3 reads TGCGCCAGCAGCTTGGCTGTTTCCGCGGTAAACTACAATGAGCAGTTCTTC.

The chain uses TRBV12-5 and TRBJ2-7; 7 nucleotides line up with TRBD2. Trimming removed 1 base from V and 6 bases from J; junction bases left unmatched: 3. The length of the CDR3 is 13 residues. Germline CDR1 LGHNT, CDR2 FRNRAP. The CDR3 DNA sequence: TGTGCTAGTGGTTTGGCCTCTAGCGGCGAGCAGTACTTC. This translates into CASGLASSGEQYF.

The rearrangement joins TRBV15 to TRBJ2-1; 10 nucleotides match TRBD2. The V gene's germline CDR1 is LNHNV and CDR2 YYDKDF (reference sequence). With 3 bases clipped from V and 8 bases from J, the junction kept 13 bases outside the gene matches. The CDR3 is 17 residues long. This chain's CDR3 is CATSSPSLLAGVDEQFF. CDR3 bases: TGTGCCACCAGCAGTCCGTCCCTCCTAGCGGGAGTTGATGAGCAGTTCTTC. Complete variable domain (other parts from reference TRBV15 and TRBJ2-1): DAMVIQNPRYQVTQFGKPVTLSCSQTLNHNVMYWYQQKSSQAPKLLFHYYDKDFNNEADTPDNFQSRRPNTSFCFLDIRSPGLGDTAMYLCATSSPSLLAGVDEQFFGPGTRLTVL.

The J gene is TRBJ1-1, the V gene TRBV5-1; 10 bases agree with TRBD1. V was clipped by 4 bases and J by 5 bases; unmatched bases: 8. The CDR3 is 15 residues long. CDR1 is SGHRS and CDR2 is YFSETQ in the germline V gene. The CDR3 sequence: CASSKDRGLGTEAFF. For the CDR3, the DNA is TGCGCCAGCAGCAAAGACAGGGGGCTAGGGACTGAAGCTTTCTTT.

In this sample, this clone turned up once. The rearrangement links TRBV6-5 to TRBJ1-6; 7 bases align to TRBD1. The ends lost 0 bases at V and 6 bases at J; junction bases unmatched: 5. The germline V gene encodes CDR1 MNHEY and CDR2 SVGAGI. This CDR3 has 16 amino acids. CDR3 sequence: CASSYSTGRFNSPLHF. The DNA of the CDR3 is TGTGCCAGCAGTTACTCGACAGGGCGGTTTAATTCACCCCTCCACTTT.

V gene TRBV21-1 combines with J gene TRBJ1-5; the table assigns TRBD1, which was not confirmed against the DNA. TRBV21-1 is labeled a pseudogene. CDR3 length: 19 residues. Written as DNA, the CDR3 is TGTGCCAGCAGCAGAGGACAGCCAGCCACGCTTTGGCGCAATCAGCCCCAGCATTTT. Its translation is CASSRGQPATLWRNQPQHF.

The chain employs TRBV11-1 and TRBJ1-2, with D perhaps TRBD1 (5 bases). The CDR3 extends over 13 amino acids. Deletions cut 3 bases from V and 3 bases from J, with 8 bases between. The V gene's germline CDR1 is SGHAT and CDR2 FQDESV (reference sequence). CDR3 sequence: CASSFGGDYGYTF. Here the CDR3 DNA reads TGTGCCAGCAGCTTCGGGGGGGACTATGGCTACACCTTC.

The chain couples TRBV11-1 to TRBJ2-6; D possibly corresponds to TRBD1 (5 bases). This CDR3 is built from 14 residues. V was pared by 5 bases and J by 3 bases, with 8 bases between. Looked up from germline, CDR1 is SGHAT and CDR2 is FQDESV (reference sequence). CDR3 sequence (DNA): TGTGCCAGCAGCCAAGGGGATGGGGCCAACGTCCTGACTTTC. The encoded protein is CASSQGDGANVLTF.

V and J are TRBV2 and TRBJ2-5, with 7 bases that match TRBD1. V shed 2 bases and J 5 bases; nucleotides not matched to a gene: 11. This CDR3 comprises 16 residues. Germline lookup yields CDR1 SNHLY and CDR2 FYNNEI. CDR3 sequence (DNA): TGTGCCAGCAGTGAACAGGGGGTGAAATTCGGGGAGACCCAGTACTTC. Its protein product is CASSEQGVKFGETQYF.

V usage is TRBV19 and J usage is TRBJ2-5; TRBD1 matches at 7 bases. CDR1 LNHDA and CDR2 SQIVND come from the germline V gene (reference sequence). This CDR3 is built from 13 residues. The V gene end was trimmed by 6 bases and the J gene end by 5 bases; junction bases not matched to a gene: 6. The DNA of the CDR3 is TGTGCCAGTAGGACAGGGCCGGGGGAGACCCAGTACTTC. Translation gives CASRTGPGETQYF.

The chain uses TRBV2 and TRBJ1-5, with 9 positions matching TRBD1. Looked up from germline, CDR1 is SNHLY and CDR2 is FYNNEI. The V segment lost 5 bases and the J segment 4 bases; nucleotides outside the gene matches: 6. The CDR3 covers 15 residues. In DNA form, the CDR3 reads TGTGCCAGCAGTCCGGGACAGGGAGGTAATCAGCCCCAGCATTTT. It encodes CASSPGQGGNQPQHF.

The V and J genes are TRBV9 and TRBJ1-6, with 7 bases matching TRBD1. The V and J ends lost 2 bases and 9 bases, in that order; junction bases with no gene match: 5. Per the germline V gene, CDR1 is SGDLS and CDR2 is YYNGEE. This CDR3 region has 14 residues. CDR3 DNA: TGTGCCAGCAGCGTCCGGGACAGCGGTTCACCCCTCCACTTT. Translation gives CASSVRDSGSPLHF. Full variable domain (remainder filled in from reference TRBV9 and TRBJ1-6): DSGVTQTPKHLITATGQRVTLRCSPRSGDLSVYWYQQSLDQGLQFLIQYYNGEERAKGNILERFSAQQFPDLHSELNLSSLELGDSALYFCASSVRDSGSPLHFGNGTRLTVT.

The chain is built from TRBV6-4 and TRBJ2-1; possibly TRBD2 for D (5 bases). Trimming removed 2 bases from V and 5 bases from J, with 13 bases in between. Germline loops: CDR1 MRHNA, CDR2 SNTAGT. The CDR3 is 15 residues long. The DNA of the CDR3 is TGTGCCAGCAGTGACCTGAGGGCCCCCCACAATGAGCAGTTCTTC. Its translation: CASSDLRAPHNEQFF.

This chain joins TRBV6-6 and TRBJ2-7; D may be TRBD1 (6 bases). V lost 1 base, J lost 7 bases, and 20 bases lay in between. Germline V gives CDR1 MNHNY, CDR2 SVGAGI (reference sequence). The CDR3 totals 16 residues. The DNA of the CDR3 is TGTGCCAGCAGTTACTACCCGACAGGTTCTAATAGAGAGCAGTACTTC. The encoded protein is CASSYYPTGSNREQYF.

CDR3 sequence reads: CASSQDWGTGRGYTF. The CDR3 DNA sequence: TGTGCCAGCAGCCAAGATTGGGGGACAGGGAGAGGCTACACCTTC. The chain recombines TRBV3-1 (or the pseudogene TRBV3-2) with TRBJ1-2, with 9 bases lining up with TRBD1. This CDR3 comprises 15 residues. The germline gives CDR1 LGHDT, CDR2 YNNKEL (reference sequence). V gave up 0 bases and J gave up 8 bases; unmatched junction bases: 7.

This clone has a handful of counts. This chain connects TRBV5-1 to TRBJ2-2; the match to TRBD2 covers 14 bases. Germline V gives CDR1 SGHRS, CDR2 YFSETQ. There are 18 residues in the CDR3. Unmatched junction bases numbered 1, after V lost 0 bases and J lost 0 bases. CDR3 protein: CASSLVTSGRANTGELFF. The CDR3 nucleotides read TGCGCCAGCAGCTTGGTGACTAGCGGGAGGGCGAACACCGGGGAGCTGTTTTTT. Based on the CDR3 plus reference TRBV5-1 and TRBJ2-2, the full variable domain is KAGVTQTPRYLIKTRGQQVTLSCSPISGHRSVSWYQQTPGQGLQFLFEYFSETQRNKGNFPGRFSGRQFSNSRSEMNVSTLELGDSALYLCASSLVTSGRANTGELFFGEGSRLTVL.

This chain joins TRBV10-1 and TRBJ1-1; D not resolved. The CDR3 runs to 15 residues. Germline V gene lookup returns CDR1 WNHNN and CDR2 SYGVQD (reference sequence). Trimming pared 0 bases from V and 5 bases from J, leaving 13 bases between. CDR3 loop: CASSESWRAGTEAFF. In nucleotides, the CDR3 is TGCGCCAGCAGTGAGTCGTGGAGGGCAGGAACTGAAGCTTTCTTT.

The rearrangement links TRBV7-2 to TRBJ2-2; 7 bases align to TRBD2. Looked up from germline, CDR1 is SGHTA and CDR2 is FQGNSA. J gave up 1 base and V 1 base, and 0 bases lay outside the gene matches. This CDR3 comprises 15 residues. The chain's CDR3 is CASSLVAGNTGELFF. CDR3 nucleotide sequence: TGTGCCAGCAGCTTAGTAGCGGGGAACACCGGGGAGCTGTTTTTT.

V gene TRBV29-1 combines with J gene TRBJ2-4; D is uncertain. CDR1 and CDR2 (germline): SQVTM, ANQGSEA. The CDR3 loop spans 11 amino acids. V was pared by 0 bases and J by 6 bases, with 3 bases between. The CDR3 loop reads CSVEDLNIQYF. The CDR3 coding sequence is TGCAGCGTTGAAGATCTAAACATTCAGTACTTC.

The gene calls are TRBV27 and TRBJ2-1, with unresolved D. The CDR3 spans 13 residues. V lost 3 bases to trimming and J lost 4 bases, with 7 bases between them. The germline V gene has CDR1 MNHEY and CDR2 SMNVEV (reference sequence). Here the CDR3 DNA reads TGTGCCAGCAGTTTCACTGATTACAATGAGCAGTTCTTC. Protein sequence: CASSFTDYNEQFF.

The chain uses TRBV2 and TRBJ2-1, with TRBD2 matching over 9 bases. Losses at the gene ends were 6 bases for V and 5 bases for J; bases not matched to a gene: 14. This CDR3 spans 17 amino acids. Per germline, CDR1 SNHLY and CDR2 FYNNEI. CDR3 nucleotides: TGTGCCAGCAGAAGGACTAGCGTTCCTTCCGGGCACAATGAGCAGTTCTTC. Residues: CASRRTSVPSGHNEQFF. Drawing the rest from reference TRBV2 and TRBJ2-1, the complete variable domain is EPEVTQTPSHQVTQMGQEVILRCVPISNHLYFYWYRQILGQKVEFLVSFYNNEISEKSEIFDDQFSVERPDGSNFTLKIRSTKLEDSAMYFCASRRTSVPSGHNEQFFGPGTRLTVL.

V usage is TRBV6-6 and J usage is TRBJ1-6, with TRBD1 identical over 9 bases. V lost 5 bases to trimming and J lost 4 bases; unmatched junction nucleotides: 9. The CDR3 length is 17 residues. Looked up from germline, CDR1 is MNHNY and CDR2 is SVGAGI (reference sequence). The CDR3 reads CASSQRTGAFYNSPLHF. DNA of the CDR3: TGTGCCAGCAGTCAAAGGACAGGGGCCTTTTATAATTCACCCCTCCACTTT.

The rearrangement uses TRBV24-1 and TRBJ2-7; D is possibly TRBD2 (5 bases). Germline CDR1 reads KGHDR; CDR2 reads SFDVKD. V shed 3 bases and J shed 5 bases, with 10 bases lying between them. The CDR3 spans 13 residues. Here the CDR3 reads CATSDGRTDEQYF. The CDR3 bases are TGTGCCACCAGTGATGGGAGAACCGACGAGCAGTACTTC.